These T cell receptor beta chains were read from a single sample in a study of shared clonotypes between healthy human individuals. TCRdb's table, derived via immunoSEQ multiplex PCR, lists solely in-frame clones and lacks some. The sample shows around 940,000 clones, approximately 76% of them seen only once. Source material: memory CD4+ T cells sorted from blood. Receptor source: a man aged 18 to 29 in good health. CDR3s include the opening cysteine and the closing phenylalanine or tryptophan. Each record gives: J gene, D gene, clone size, V gene, CDR3 DNA, CDR3 protein. The D gene is left open where the match is weak. Clone size is stated in some rows and not others, as once, few, many or a class when expanded.

J: TRBJ2-1
D: NA
size: few
V: TRBV2
DNA: TGTGCCAGCAGTGAAAGTTCTATGTCTAGCAATGAGCAGTTCTTC
CDR3: CASSESSMSSNEQFF

J: TRBJ2-2
D: NA
size: NA
V: TRBV6-5
DNA: TGTGCCAGCAGTTACTCGACTGGGGAGCTGTTTTTT
CDR3: CASSYSTGELFF

J: TRBJ2-1
D: TRBD2
size: NA
V: TRBV10-1
DNA: TGCGCCAGCAGTGAGCCCGGGACTAGCCGGAATGAGCAGTTCTTC
CDR3: CASSEPGTSRNEQFF

J: TRBJ1-5
D: NA
size: once
V: TRBV28
DNA: TGTGCCAGCAGCTTGACCCTGGATCAGCCCCAGCATTTT
CDR3: CASSLTLDQPQHF

J: TRBJ1-1
D: NA
size: few
V: TRBV7-2
DNA: TGTGCCAGCAGCTTATGGGGGGAGGCTTTCTTT
CDR3: CASSLWGEAFF

J: TRBJ2-3
D: TRBD2
size: NA
V: TRBV2
DNA: TGTGCCAGCAGTGAACGGAGGACTAGCGGGAGGGATACGCAGTATTTT
CDR3: CASSERRTSGRDTQYF

J: TRBJ1-1
D: NA
size: many
V: TRBV19
DNA: TGTGCCAGTGGAACGGGGGTCGCTGAAGCTTTCTTT
CDR3: CASGTGVAEAFF

J: TRBJ2-3
D: NA
size: NA
V: TRBV30
DNA: TGTGCCTGGAGTGTACATGGTACGCAGTATTTT
CDR3: CAWSVHGTQYF

J: TRBJ1-2
D: NA
size: NA
V: TRBV18
DNA: TGTGCCAGCTCACCAGGGACGGACGCTAACTATGGCTACACCTTC
CDR3: CASSPGTDANYGYTF

J: TRBJ2-5
D: NA
size: NA
V: TRBV5-6
DNA: TGTGCCAGCAGCTTGGGGCAGAACCAAGAGACCCAGTACTTC
CDR3: CASSLGQNQETQYF

J: TRBJ2-1
D: NA
size: NA
V: TRBV5-1
DNA: TGCGCCAGCAGCTCCGACTGGCAGAGCTCCTACAATGAGCAGTTCTTC
CDR3: CASSSDWQSSYNEQFF

J: TRBJ2-7
D: NA
size: NA
V: TRBV30
DNA: TGTGCCTGGAGCCTCGGGGCAGGGAGGCCCTACGAGCAGTACTTC
CDR3: CAWSLGAGRPYEQYF

J: TRBJ2-5
D: TRBD1
size: NA
V: TRBV4-1
DNA: TGCGCCAGCAGCCAAGACCGAGGGGGCCGTGGGACCCAGTACTTC
CDR3: CASSQDRGGRGTQYF

J: TRBJ2-7
D: TRBD2
size: NA
V: TRBV5-1
DNA: TGCGCCAGCAGCTCTCTAGCGGGAGAGGGGTACGAGCAGTACTTC
CDR3: CASSSLAGEGYEQYF

J: TRBJ1-5
D: NA
size: NA
V: TRBV13
DNA: TGTGCCAGCACCGGAGGTCAGCCCCAGCATTTT
CDR3: CASTGGQPQHF

J: TRBJ2-2
D: NA
size: NA
V: TRBV6-5
DNA: TGTGCCAGCAGCGGGACTTACACCGGGGAGCTGTTTTTT
CDR3: CASSGTYTGELFF

J: TRBJ1-1
D: NA
size: few
V: TRBV5-1
DNA: TGCGCCAGCAGCTTGGTGTGGGGGGCGGCCGGCACTGAAGCTTTCTTT
CDR3: CASSLVWGAAGTEAFF

J: TRBJ1-1
D: NA
size: NA
V: TRBV27
DNA: TGTGCCAGCAGTTTAGCGAATTCGTACACTGAAGCTTTCTTT
CDR3: CASSLANSYTEAFF

J: TRBJ2-5
D: TRBD1
size: NA
V: TRBV7-9
DNA: TGTGCCAGCCGCTGGGGGACAGGGGCCGGAGAGACCCAGTACTTC
CDR3: CASRWGTGAGETQYF

J: TRBJ2-4
D: NA
size: NA
V: TRBV5-8
DNA: TGTGCCAGCAGCTTGAGGGGGATTTGGAACATTCAGTACTTC
CDR3: CASSLRGIWNIQYF

J: TRBJ1-5
D: TRBD1
size: NA
V: TRBV30
DNA: TGTGCCTGGGGATACAGGGGTCGCAATCAGCCCCAGCATTTT
CDR3: CAWGYRGRNQPQHF